The entry below gives a single T cell receptor (beta chain) sequence along with its context. Donors were ostensibly healthy at sampling, although undocumented immune exposures were probable. These data originate in a study of cytomegalovirus exposure and HLA in healthy donors. It was with 60 Vbeta and 13 Jbeta primers that the PCR ran. Produced via immunoSEQ multiplex PCR; TCRdb's table is partial and in-frame only. Here the sample spans some 190,000 clones, 76% being singletons. Germline V CDR1 and CDR2: LNHDA, SQIVND (reference sequence). V was pared by 6 bases and J by 3 bases, with 13 bases of the junction left unmatched. The CDR3 totals 16 residues.

The sample consisted of PBMCs. The TCR comes from a woman aged 25 to 39 in good health and CMV-seropositive. The chain couples TRBV19 to TRBJ2-7; TRBD1 matches 8 bases. CDR3 bases: TGTGCCAGTAGGGGTAAACGCCGGGACAGGCTCTACGAGCAGTACTTC. Amino acid sequence: CASRGKRRDRLYEQYF.